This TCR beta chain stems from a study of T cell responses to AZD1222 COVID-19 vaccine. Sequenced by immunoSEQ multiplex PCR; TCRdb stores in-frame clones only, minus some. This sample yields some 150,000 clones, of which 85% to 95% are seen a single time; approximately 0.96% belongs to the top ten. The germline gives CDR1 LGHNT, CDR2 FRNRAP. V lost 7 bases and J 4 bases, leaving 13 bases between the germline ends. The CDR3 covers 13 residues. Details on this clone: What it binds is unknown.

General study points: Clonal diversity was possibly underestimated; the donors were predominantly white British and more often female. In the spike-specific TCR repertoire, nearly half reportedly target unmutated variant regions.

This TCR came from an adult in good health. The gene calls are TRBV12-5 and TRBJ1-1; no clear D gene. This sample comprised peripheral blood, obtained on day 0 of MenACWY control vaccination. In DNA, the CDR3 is TGTGCTAGTGCCCCACCCGAGGGCACTGAAGCTTTCTTT. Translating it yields CASAPPEGTEAFF.